Each of the 7 T cell receptor beta chains below was sequenced from the same sample in a study of cytomegalovirus exposure and HLA in healthy donors. Using immunoSEQ multiplex PCR, the repertoire was profiled, and TCRdb retains in-frame clones only, with some absent. The table records 300,000 to 400,000 clones, about nine tenths of them present only once. Sequenced input: PBMCs. The receptors were gathered from a woman aged 18-29 years in good health and CMV-seronegative.

The chain uses TRBV19 and TRBJ1-5, with 7 bases that match TRBD1. J lost 1 base, V lost 3 bases, and 3 bases had no gene match. The germline gives CDR1 LNHDA, CDR2 SQIVND (reference sequence). The CDR3 totals 15 residues. The CDR3 DNA reads TGTGCCAGTAGTATGGACAGGACCAGCAATCAGCCCCAGCATTTT. It specifies CASSMDRTSNQPQHF.

In this sample, this clone turned up once. This chain connects TRBV9 to TRBJ1-3; 8 bases agree with TRBD1. The CDR3 has 14 amino acids. In germline, CDR1 is SGDLS, CDR2 YYNGEE. V was pared by 0 bases and J by 6 bases, with 2 bases of the junction left unmatched. CDR3 sequence reads: CASSVGTGSNTIYF. DNA of the CDR3: TGTGCCAGCAGCGTAGGGACAGGGTCAAACACCATATATTTT.

The rearrangement links TRBV28 to TRBJ1-1; D unresolved. The CDR3 runs 14 residues. V dropped 2 bases and J dropped 0 bases, with 7 bases sitting between them. Germline CDR1 reads MDHEN; CDR2 reads SYDVKM. The CDR3 protein is CASSLSRVNTEAFF. The CDR3 DNA is TGTGCCAGCAGTTTAAGTAGAGTGAACACTGAAGCTTTCTTT.

The V and J genes are TRBV27 and TRBJ1-5; 8 nucleotides line up with TRBD1. Germline CDR1 MNHEY, CDR2 SMNVEV (reference sequence). V shed 1 base and J 4 bases; nucleotides not matched to a gene: 0. The CDR3 loop spans 14 amino acids. The DNA of the CDR3 is TGTGCCAGCAGTTTATGGACAGGGAATCAGCCCCAGCATTTT. This codes for CASSLWTGNQPQHF.

This chain uses TRBV4-1 with TRBJ2-3; possible D gene TRBD2, 6 bases. This CDR3 has 16 amino acids. Germline V CDR1 and CDR2: MGHRA, YSYEKL. V dropped 5 bases and J dropped 1 base, with 16 bases sitting between them. The CDR3 DNA reads as TGCGCCAGCAGCTTCCGGACTGCTAGCGGCACAGATACGCAGTATTTT. As protein: CASSFRTASGTDTQYF.

The CDR3 DNA follows: TGTGCCAGCAGCCACATCCTTACCGGGGAGCTGTTTTTT. It specifies CASSHILTGELFF. This rearrangement joins TRBV7-9 to TRBJ2-2, with D unclear. Germline V gene data show CDR1 as SEHNR and CDR2 as FQNEAQ (reference sequence). The length of the CDR3 is 13 residues. With 5 bases removed from V and 5 bases from J, the gap between germline ends came to 9 bases.

The chain combines TRBV7-8 with TRBJ2-7; 7 bases are shared with TRBD2. J lost 6 bases, V lost 4 bases, and 12 bases had no gene match. The CDR3 is 15 residues long. Germline CDR1 and CDR2: SGHVS and FQNEAQ. The CDR3 here is CASSSPSGARGEQYF. The DNA of the CDR3 is TGTGCCAGCAGCTCCCCAAGCGGGGCAAGAGGCGAGCAGTACTTC. Complete variable domain (other parts from reference TRBV7-8 and TRBJ2-7): GAGVSQSPRYKVAKRGQDVALRCDPISGHVSLFWYQQALGQGPEFLTYFQNEAQLDKSGLPSDRFFAERPEGSVSTLKIQRTQQEDSAVYLCASSSPSGARGEQYFGPGTRLTVT.